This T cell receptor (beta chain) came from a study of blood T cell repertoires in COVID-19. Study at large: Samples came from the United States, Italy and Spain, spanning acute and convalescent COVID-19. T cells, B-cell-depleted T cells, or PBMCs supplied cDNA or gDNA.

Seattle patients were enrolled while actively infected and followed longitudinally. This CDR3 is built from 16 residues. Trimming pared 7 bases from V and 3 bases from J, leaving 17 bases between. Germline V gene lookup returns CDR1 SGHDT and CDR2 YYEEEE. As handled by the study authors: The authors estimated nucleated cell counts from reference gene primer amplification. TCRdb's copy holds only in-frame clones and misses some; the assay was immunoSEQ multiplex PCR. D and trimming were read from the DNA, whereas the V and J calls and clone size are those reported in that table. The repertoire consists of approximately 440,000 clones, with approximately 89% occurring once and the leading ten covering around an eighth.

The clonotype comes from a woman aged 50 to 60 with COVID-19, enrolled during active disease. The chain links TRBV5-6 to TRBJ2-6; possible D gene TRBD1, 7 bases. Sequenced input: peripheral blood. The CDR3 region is CASGQGGTGGANVLTF. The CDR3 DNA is TGTGCCAGCGGCCAGGGGGGTACTGGTGGGGCCAACGTCCTGACTTTC.